One and the same sample provided the 30 T cell receptor beta chains below, sequenced in a study of control samples from healthy donors and cancer patients. The table came from immunoSEQ multiplex PCR; TCRdb's copy has only in-frame clones and leaves some out. The sample holds some 160,000 clones; approximately 90% are singletons and the top ten take roughly 0.7%. Sequencing input: blood. The origin of the receptors is a woman aged 25 to 39 in good health.

The gene calls are TRBV12-3 or TRBV12-4 and TRBJ2-1; 11 bases match TRBD2. This CDR3 region has 13 residues. V lost 8 bases, J lost 9 bases, and 6 bases stayed unmatched. CDR3 loop: CASLLAGVSEQFF. As DNA, the CDR3 is TGTGCCAGCCTACTAGCGGGAGTGTCTGAGCAGTTCTTC.

This chain uses TRBV7-3 with TRBJ1-6; D is ambiguous. Germline-derived CDR1 and CDR2 are SGHTA and FQGTGA. V lost 3 bases, J lost 7 bases, and 7 bases lay in between. This CDR3 region has 13 residues. DNA of the CDR3: TGTGCCAGCAGCTTCAGTGAAAATTCACCCCTCCACTTT. Translated: CASSFSENSPLHF.

This chain joins TRBV28 and TRBJ1-5, with TRBD1 matching 12 bases. J gave up 9 bases and V 5 bases, and 17 bases lay outside the gene matches. Germline CDR1 reads MDHEN; CDR2 reads SYDVKM. The CDR3 covers 18 residues. The CDR3, as DNA: TGTGCCAGCAGTCCGCCCCCCGGGACAGGGGGCAAACGACGGCCCCAGCATTTT. It translates to CASSPPPGTGGKRRPQHF.

V is TRBV27 and J is TRBJ2-2, with 9 bases lining up with TRBD2. The trim removed 7 bases at V and 2 bases at J, leaving 5 bases unmatched. CDR3 length: 15 amino acids. The germline V gene encodes CDR1 MNHEY and CDR2 SMNVEV (reference sequence). CDR3 DNA sequence: TGTGCCAGCAATCGACTAGCGGATAACACCGGGGAGCTGTTTTTT. This codes for CASNRLADNTGELFF.

The chain employs TRBV28 and TRBJ2-2; no clear D. Germline V gives CDR1 MDHEN, CDR2 SYDVKM. Trimming left V 2 bases short and J 0 bases short, with 7 bases between. CDR3 size: 15 residues. This chain's CDR3 is CASSLNTPNTGELFF. The CDR3 bases are TGTGCCAGCAGTTTAAACACACCGAACACCGGGGAGCTGTTTTTT. The full variable domain, completed using reference TRBV28 and TRBJ2-2, is DVKVTQSSRYLVKRTGEKVFLECVQDMDHENMFWYRQDPGLGLRLIYFSYDVKMKEKGDIPEGYSVSREKKERFSLILESASTNQTSMYLCASSLNTPNTGELFFGEGSRLTVL.

This sequence joins TRBV12-5 and TRBJ1-1; D uncertain. Germline V gene lookup returns CDR1 LGHNT and CDR2 FRNRAP. Trimming left V 2 bases short and J 2 bases short, with 6 bases between. The CDR3 contains 13 residues. DNA for the CDR3: TGTGCTAGTGGTTTGTCGGTAAACACTGAAGCTTTCTTT. It translates to CASGLSVNTEAFF.

This clone showed up just once. The V call is TRBV7-3, the J call TRBJ1-1; D unresolved. This CDR3 is 13 amino acids long. Germline V gene data show CDR1 as SGHTA and CDR2 as FQGTGA. Deletions cut 2 bases from V and 1 base from J, with 5 bases between. The CDR3 loop is CASSLWGNTEAFF. CDR3 sequence (DNA): TGTGCCAGCAGCTTATGGGGGAACACTGAAGCTTTCTTT.

This clone was detected once. The genes are TRBV3-1 (or the pseudogene TRBV3-2) and TRBJ2-6; the match to TRBD1 covers 8 bases. CDR3 length: 17 amino acids. V gave up 4 bases and J gave up 4 bases; unmatched junction bases: 9. Germline lookup yields CDR1 LGHDT and CDR2 YNNKEL (reference sequence). CDR3: CASSRTNRGTGANVLTF. The CDR3, as DNA: TGTGCCAGCAGCCGTACTAACAGGGGGACCGGGGCCAACGTCCTGACTTTC.

The chain couples TRBV21-1 to TRBJ1-1. TRBV21-1 is a pseudogene segment. This CDR3 has 11 amino acids. CDR3: CASSKSGEAFF. The DNA of the CDR3 is TGTGCCAGCAGCAAATCCGGGGAAGCTTTCTTT.

This clone was observed a handful of times. The chain joins TRBV11-2 to TRBJ1-1, with TRBD1 identical over 9 bases. The CDR3 loop spans 14 amino acids. The V and J ends lost 4 bases and 8 bases, in that order; junction bases with no gene match: 8. Germline CDR1 SGHAT, CDR2 FQNNGV. The CDR3: CASSSQQGAGEAFF. The CDR3 DNA reads TGTGCCAGCAGCTCGCAACAGGGGGCTGGCGAAGCTTTCTTT.

The gene calls are TRBV18 and TRBJ1-4; D possibly corresponds to TRBD1 (5 bases). Looked up from germline, CDR1 is KGHSH and CDR2 is LQKENI. V shed 0 bases and J shed 7 bases, with 15 bases lying between them. The CDR3 is made up of 16 amino acids. The CDR3 DNA reads as TGTGCCAGCTCACCACCGTCAGGGCCGGTAGCTGAAAAACTGTTTTTT. Its protein is CASSPPSGPVAEKLFF.

J is TRBJ2-7 and V is TRBV9; 8 nucleotides align to TRBD2. Germline CDR1 is SGDLS and CDR2 is YYNGEE. The CDR3 runs to 15 residues. V shed 3 bases, J shed 3 bases, and the junction held 8 bases outside the gene matches. This chain's CDR3 is CASSARGGLDYEQYF. The CDR3 nucleotides read TGTGCCAGCAGCGCCCGAGGGGGACTAGACTACGAGCAGTACTTC.

This chain connects TRBV5-6 to TRBJ2-3, with 10 positions matching TRBD2. V shed 2 bases and J 6 bases; nucleotides not matched to a gene: 3. The CDR3 loop spans 14 amino acids. Germline values: CDR1 SGHDT, CDR2 YYEEEE. The CDR3 DNA reads TGTGCCAGCAGCTTAGGAGCGGGGGGGGATACGCAGTATTTT. It specifies CASSLGAGGDTQYF.

CDR3 region: CASGGTGVTGELFF. The CDR3 region has the DNA TGTGCCAGCGGGGGAACGGGAGTAACCGGGGAGCTGTTTTTT. The chain couples TRBV3-1 (or the pseudogene TRBV3-2) to TRBJ2-2, with D possibly TRBD2 on 6 matching bases. Trimming took off 8 bases at V and 5 bases at J, with 15 bases between the two ends. The CDR3 length is 14 residues. CDR1 and CDR2 from the germline V gene are LGHDT and YNNKEL (reference sequence).

The chain recombines TRBV4-1 with TRBJ2-1; no firm D call. CDR1 MGHRA and CDR2 YSYEKL come from the germline V gene. The CDR3 sequence is 14 residues long. Trimming removed 6 bases from V and 6 bases from J, with 15 bases in between. This CDR3 reads CASRGLGFGNEQFF. The CDR3 DNA sequence: TGCGCCAGCAGGGGTCTAGGTTTCGGCAATGAGCAGTTCTTC.

This clone was observed a few times. This chain links TRBV9 with TRBJ1-3, with D possibly matching TRBD1 (6 bases). The CDR3 loop spans 15 amino acids. CDR1 and CDR2 from the germline V gene are SGDLS and YYNGEE. V was trimmed by 0 bases and J by 2 bases, leaving 9 bases between them. CDR3 coding DNA: TGTGCCAGCAGCGTAGGTTGGACAGCTGGAAACACCATATATTTT. This gives the protein CASSVGWTAGNTIYF. Supplemented by reference TRBV9 and TRBJ1-3, the full variable domain reads DSGVTQTPKHLITATGQRVTLRCSPRSGDLSVYWYQQSLDQGLQFLIQYYNGEERAKGNILERFSAQQFPDLHSELNLSSLELGDSALYFCASSVGWTAGNTIYFGEGSWLTVV.

V usage is TRBV7-8 and J usage is TRBJ1-1; 7 nucleotides agree with TRBD1. The CDR3 spans 17 residues. The junction had 10 bases not matched to a gene; V was cut back by 0 bases and J by 3 bases. Germline CDR1 SGHVS, CDR2 FQNEAQ. In nucleotides, the CDR3 is TGTGCCAGCAGCTTAGCGCCGGGACAGAGGCGAGACACTGAAGCTTTCTTT. It is translated as CASSLAPGQRRDTEAFF.

This sequence joins TRBV11-1 and TRBJ2-1; TRBD2 agrees at 10 bases. CDR1 and CDR2 (germline): SGHAT, FQDESV (reference sequence). After removal of 1 base from V and 7 bases from J, the junction contained 4 bases not matched to a gene. The CDR3 runs 15 residues. The CDR3 reads CASSLEAGGRNEQFF. Here the CDR3 DNA reads TGTGCCAGCAGCTTAGAAGCGGGAGGGCGGAATGAGCAGTTCTTC.

The CDR3 DNA reads TGTGCCAGCAGGCCCCCCGGGACTAGCTCCGGGGAGCTGTTTTTT. Translated, it gives CASRPPGTSSGELFF. The rearrangement links TRBV11-2 to TRBJ2-2; 9 nucleotides match TRBD2. V lost 6 bases, J lost 6 bases, and 8 bases stayed unmatched. Germline assignment: CDR1 SGHAT and CDR2 FQNNGV. The CDR3 length is 15 residues.

The chain carries TRBV3-1 (or the pseudogene TRBV3-2) and TRBJ2-3, with 7 bases identical to TRBD2. The CDR3 is 17 amino acids. In germline, CDR1 is LGHDT, CDR2 YNNKEL (reference sequence). V shed 0 bases and J 5 bases; nucleotides not matched to a gene: 11. CDR3 coding DNA: TGTGCCAGCAGCCAAGATATCCCCTTTCGCGGGGGAGATACGCAGTATTTT. It encodes CASSQDIPFRGGDTQYF.

The chain joins TRBV15 to TRBJ2-1; D ambiguous. The CDR3 extends over 14 amino acids. Between the trimmed V and J ends, which lost 0 bases and 5 bases, there was a span of 8 bases. Germline V CDR1 and CDR2: LNHNV, YYDKDF (reference sequence). CDR3 DNA sequence: TGTGCCACCAGCAGAGATCGAGTGAACAATGAGCAGTTCTTC. It is translated as CATSRDRVNNEQFF.

This rearrangement joins TRBV24-1 to TRBJ1-5; unclear D gene. V lost 0 bases to trimming and J lost 1 base, with 3 bases between them. There are 14 residues in the CDR3. The V gene's germline CDR1 is KGHDR and CDR2 SFDVKD. The CDR3 region is CATSDLVSNQPQHF. CDR3 coding DNA: TGTGCCACCAGTGATTTGGTCAGCAATCAGCCCCAGCATTTT.

The V gene is TRBV25-1, the J gene TRBJ1-5, with 8 bases fitting TRBD1. This CDR3 is 13 amino acids long. Trimming took 4 bases from V and 6 from J; bases not matched to a gene: 2. Germline CDR1 is MGHDK and CDR2 is SYGVNS. This chain's CDR3 is CASSGQGTQPQHF. The CDR3 DNA reads as TGTGCCAGCAGTGGACAGGGGACTCAGCCCCAGCATTTT.

This chain joins TRBV6-6 and TRBJ2-1; D could derive from TRBD1 or TRBD2 (5 bases each). The CDR3 runs to 13 residues. CDR1 and CDR2 from the germline V gene are MNHNY and SVGAGI (reference sequence). V lost 1 base, J lost 12 bases, and 13 bases lay in between. CDR3 DNA: TGTGCCAGCAGTTACTATCCGGGGCAAGGGCAGTTCTTC. This sequence encodes CASSYYPGQGQFF.

CDR3 protein: CASSGQAGYEQYF. In nucleotides, the CDR3 is TGTGCCAGCAGTGGACAGGCGGGATACGAGCAGTACTTC. J is TRBJ2-7 and V is TRBV28; a weak D match, TRBD1 (7 bases). The V end lost 5 bases, the J end lost 4 bases, and 12 bases lay between the germline ends. Germline CDR1 and CDR2: MDHEN and SYDVKM. The length of the CDR3 is 13 residues.

The chain uses TRBV24-1 and TRBJ2-2; D may correspond to TRBD1 or TRBD2 (6 bases each). Germline values: CDR1 KGHDR, CDR2 SFDVKD. CDR3 length: 15 residues. V was cut by 3 bases and J by 4 bases, with 11 bases left in between. The CDR3, as DNA: TGTGCCACCAGTGATGGGGGGCGGGCCACCGGGGAGCTGTTTTTT. It specifies CATSDGGRATGELFF.

The chain employs TRBV20-1 and TRBJ1-4; D uncertain. The CDR3 runs to 10 residues. The germline gives CDR1 DFQATT, CDR2 SNEGSKA (reference sequence). The V and J ends lost 3 bases and 4 bases respectively, with 0 bases between them. This CDR3 is CSASNEKLFF. CDR3 bases: TGCAGTGCTAGTAATGAAAAACTGTTTTTT.

The CDR3 DNA follows: TGTGCCAGCAGGCTATTCGGGGCCTCATCAAGTTGTTTTTTT. This gives the protein CASRLFGASSSCFF. The genes are TRBV6-9 and TRBJ1-4; possible D gene TRBD1, 5 bases. This CDR3 region has 14 residues. Trimming stripped 6 bases from V and 17 bases from J, with 25 bases between. CDR1 MNHGY and CDR2 SVAAGI come from the germline V gene.

The rearrangement uses TRBV3-1 (or the pseudogene TRBV3-2) and TRBJ2-3, with D possibly matching TRBD1 (6 bases). CDR1 and CDR2 (germline): LGHDT, YNNKEL (reference sequence). V dropped 4 bases and J dropped 0 bases, with 11 bases sitting between them. This CDR3 is 15 amino acids long. The CDR3 DNA reads TGTGCCAGCAGCCCTTCAGGGGATAGCACAGATACGCAGTATTTT. As protein: CASSPSGDSTDTQYF.

The chain employs TRBV5-1 and TRBJ2-7; D unclear. This CDR3 is 15 amino acids long. Germline V gene sequence: CDR1 SGHRS, CDR2 YFSETQ. V was clipped by 5 bases and J by 2 bases, with 17 bases between them. CDR3 bases: TGCGCCAGCAGTCAGAGTCAGGAAAGTACCTACGAGCAGTACTTC. It specifies CASSQSQESTYEQYF.